This T cell receptor beta chain was captured by sequencing in a study of CD8+ T cells in alopecia areata. Overall study context: Patients received oral tofacitinib, 5 to 10 mg twice daily, for moderate-to-severe alopecia areata. Findings and caveats of the study: Persistence in scalp and blood during tofacitinib was observed for many expanded lesional clones. Clonality exceeded that of normal scalp in lesional scalp, most notably in alopecia totalis/universalis.

Treatment of the sample: oral pan-JAK inhibitor, 5-10 mg twice daily. PBMCs, the starting material, were the source of sorted CD4+ and CD8+ T cells. RNA was extracted and reverse transcribed into cDNA as the sequencing template. Sequenced by immunoSEQ multiplex PCR; TCRdb stores in-frame clones only, minus some. The sample includes about 100,000 clones, 60% of them seen just once. This clone was picked up a small number of times. As yet, its antigen is unknown. This CDR3 region has 14 residues. Trimming took off 1 base at V and 7 bases at J, with 13 bases between the two ends. From germline, CDR1 is SGHVS and CDR2 FNYEAQ.

Sequenced material: CD8+ T cells sorted from blood, taken at approximately week 61, from a patient treated with tofacitinib. This TCR was recovered from a human donor with alopecia areata. The chain is built from TRBV7-6 and TRBJ1-1, with D unclear. The CDR3 protein is CASSLGPGFSEAFF. The CDR3 DNA is TGTGCCAGCAGCTTAGGGCCGGGCTTCAGTGAAGCTTTCTTT.